These 9 T cell receptor beta chains share one sample of origin, sequenced in a study of T-cell memory formation after mild COVID-19. In TCRdb, the 5' RACE reads were re-called with MiXCR into one record per CDR3 protein. The table has hundreds of thousands of distinct CDR3 sequences, roughly 15% seen once. Sequencing used PBMCs or a T cell subset sorted from them (not recorded which). The source is a young man who had mild COVID-19 (a few samples of this study predate the infection). Cell type and time point are not known.

This clonotype has just a few counts. The rearrangement joins TRBV11-2 to TRBJ2-7; the D gene is possibly TRBD1 (6 bases). CDR1 and CDR2 (germline): SGHAT, FQNNGV. With 5 bases removed from V and 3 bases from J, the gap between germline ends came to 14 bases. The CDR3 runs 14 residues. Here the CDR3 DNA reads TGTGCCAGCAGCCATTCGACAGGCGACTACGAGCAGTACTTC. Its translation is CASSHSTGDYEQYF.

The rearrangement links TRBV4-1 to TRBJ2-3; 7 nucleotides agree with TRBD2. The ends lost 0 bases at V and 0 bases at J; junction bases unmatched: 6. Germline CDR1 and CDR2: MGHRA and YSYEKL. The length of the CDR3 is 17 residues. The CDR3 loop reads CASSQEAIGGSTDTQYF. CDR3 DNA sequence: TGCGCCAGCAGCCAAGAGGCAATCGGGGGGAGCACAGATACGCAGTATTTT.

This clonotype has at least ten counts. This chain links TRBV11-2 with TRBJ2-3, with D possibly being TRBD2 (6 bases). This CDR3 contains 12 residues. Trimming left V 6 bases short and J 5 bases short, with 9 bases between. The germline V gene encodes CDR1 SGHAT and CDR2 FQNNGV. CDR3 nucleotide sequence: TGTGCCAGCAGTCCGGGGGAAGATACGCAGTATTTT. It specifies CASSPGEDTQYF.

The chain combines TRBV4-2 with TRBJ2-6; 7 nucleotides line up with TRBD1. Germline CDR1 and CDR2: LGHNA and YNFKEQ. Trimming took 4 bases from V and 4 from J; bases not matched to a gene: 4. The CDR3 is 15 residues long. CDR3 protein: CASSPTGTGANVLTF. CDR3 nucleotide sequence: TGTGCCAGCAGCCCGACAGGGACAGGGGCCAACGTCCTGACTTTC.

This clonotype was seen more than once but under ten times. The rearrangement joins TRBV29-1 to TRBJ1-4; tentatively, D is TRBD1 (5 bases). Germline values: CDR1 SQVTM, CDR2 ANQGSEA. This CDR3 has 13 amino acids. The CDR3: CSGKNGGSEKLFF. As DNA, the CDR3 is TGCAGTGGAAAGAACGGGGGTAGTGAAAAACTGTTTTTT.

This chain connects TRBV7-2 to TRBJ2-1; perhaps TRBD1 as D (7 bases). This CDR3 comprises 14 residues. Trimming removed 3 bases from V and 9 bases from J, with 15 bases in between. CDR1 and CDR2 from the germline V gene are SGHTA and FQGNSA. CDR3 region: CASSFQGGPGEQFF. The CDR3 DNA is TGTGCCAGCAGCTTCCAGGGGGGCCCGGGTGAGCAGTTCTTC.

This clonotype was detected a few times. The chain carries TRBV4-1 and TRBJ2-7, with a possible D match to TRBD2 (6 bases). Germline V gene data show CDR1 as MGHRA and CDR2 as YSYEKL. Trimming removed 4 bases at V and 4 bases at J, with 14 bases between. This CDR3 is built from 14 residues. Written as DNA, the CDR3 is TGCGCCAGCAGCCGCAAGGGACTGGATTACGAGCAGTACTTC. The encoded protein is CASSRKGLDYEQYF.

This clonotype was detected many times. V and J are TRBV3-1 and TRBJ1-1; the D gene is possibly TRBD1 (5 bases). The CDR3 length is 13 residues. Germline CDR1 reads LGHDT; CDR2 reads YNNKEL (reference sequence). The V end was cut by 4 bases, the J end by 3 bases, with 9 bases between. This CDR3 reads CASSPRGDTEAFF. The CDR3 DNA follows: TGTGCCAGCAGCCCCCGGGGGGACACTGAAGCTTTCTTT.

This clonotype was recorded at least ten times. This sequence joins TRBV6-4 and TRBJ2-3, with 9 bases aligning to TRBD2. CDR1 and CDR2 from the germline V gene are MRHNA and SNTAGT. This CDR3 has 16 residues. Trimming took 3 bases from V and 2 from J; bases not matched to a gene: 6. CDR3 in amino acids: CASSERAGGPTDTQYF. In nucleotides, the CDR3 is TGTGCCAGCAGTGAAAGAGCGGGGGGCCCCACAGATACGCAGTATTTT.